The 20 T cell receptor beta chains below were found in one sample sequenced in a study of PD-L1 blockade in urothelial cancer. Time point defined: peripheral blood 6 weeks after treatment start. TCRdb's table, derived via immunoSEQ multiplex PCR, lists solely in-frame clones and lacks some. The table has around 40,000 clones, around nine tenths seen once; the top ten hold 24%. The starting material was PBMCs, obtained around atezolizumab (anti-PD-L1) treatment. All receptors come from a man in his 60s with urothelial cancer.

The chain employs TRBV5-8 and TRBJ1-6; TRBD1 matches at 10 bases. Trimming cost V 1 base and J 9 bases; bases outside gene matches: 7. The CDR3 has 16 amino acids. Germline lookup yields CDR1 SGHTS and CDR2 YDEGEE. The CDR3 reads CASSLPRDRGRSPLHF. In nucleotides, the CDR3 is TGTGCCAGCAGCTTGCCCCGGGACAGGGGACGTTCACCCCTCCACTTT.

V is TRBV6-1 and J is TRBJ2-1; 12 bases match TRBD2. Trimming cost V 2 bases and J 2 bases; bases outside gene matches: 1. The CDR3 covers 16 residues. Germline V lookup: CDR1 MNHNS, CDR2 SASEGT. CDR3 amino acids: CASSETSGRPYNEQFF. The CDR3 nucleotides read TGTGCCAGCAGTGAAACTAGCGGGAGGCCCTACAATGAGCAGTTCTTC.

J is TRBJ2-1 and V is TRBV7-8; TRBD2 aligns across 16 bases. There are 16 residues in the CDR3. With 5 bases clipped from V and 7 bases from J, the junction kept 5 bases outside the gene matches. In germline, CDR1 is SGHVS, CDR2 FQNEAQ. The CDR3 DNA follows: TGTGCCAGCAGCCGGGGACTAGCGGGGGGGCTAAATGAGCAGTTCTTC. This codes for CASSRGLAGGLNEQFF.

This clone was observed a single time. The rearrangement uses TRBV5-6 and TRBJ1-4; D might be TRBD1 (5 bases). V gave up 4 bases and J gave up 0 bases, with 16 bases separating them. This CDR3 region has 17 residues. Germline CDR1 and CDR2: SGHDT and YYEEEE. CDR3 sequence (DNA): TGTGCCAGCAGCAGGGGAGGGGATATCACAACTAATGAAAAACTGTTTTTT. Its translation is CASSRGGDITTNEKLFF.

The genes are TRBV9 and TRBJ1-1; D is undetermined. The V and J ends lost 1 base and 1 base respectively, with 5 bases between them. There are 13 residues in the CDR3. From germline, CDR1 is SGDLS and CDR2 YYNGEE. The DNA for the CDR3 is TGTGCCAGCAGCGTAACGGGGAACACTGAAGCTTTCTTT. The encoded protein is CASSVTGNTEAFF.

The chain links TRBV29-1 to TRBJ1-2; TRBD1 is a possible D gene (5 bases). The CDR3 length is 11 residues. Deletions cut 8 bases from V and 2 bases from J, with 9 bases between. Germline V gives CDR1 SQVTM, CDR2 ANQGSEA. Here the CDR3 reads CSSGGNYGYTF. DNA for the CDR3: TGCAGCTCTGGGGGGAACTATGGCTACACCTTC.

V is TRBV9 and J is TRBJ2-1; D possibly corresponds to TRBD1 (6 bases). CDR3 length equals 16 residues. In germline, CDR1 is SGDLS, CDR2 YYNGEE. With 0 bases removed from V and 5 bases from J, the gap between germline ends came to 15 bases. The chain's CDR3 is CASSVASWTANNEQFF. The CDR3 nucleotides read TGTGCCAGCAGCGTAGCTTCATGGACAGCTAACAATGAGCAGTTCTTC.

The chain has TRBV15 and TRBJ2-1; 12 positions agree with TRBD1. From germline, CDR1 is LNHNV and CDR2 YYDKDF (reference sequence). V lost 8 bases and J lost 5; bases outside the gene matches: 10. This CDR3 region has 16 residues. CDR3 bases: TGTGCCACCCGGGACAGGGGGCCAAACGGGGACAATGAGCAGTTCTTC. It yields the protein CATRDRGPNGDNEQFF.

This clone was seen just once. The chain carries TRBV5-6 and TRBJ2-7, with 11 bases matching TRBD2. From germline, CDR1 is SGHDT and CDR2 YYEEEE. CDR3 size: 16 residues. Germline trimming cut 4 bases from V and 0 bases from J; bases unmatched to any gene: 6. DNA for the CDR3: TGTGCCAGCAGCGCACTGACTAGCGGGGTCTCCTACGAGCAGTACTTC. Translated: CASSALTSGVSYEQYF.

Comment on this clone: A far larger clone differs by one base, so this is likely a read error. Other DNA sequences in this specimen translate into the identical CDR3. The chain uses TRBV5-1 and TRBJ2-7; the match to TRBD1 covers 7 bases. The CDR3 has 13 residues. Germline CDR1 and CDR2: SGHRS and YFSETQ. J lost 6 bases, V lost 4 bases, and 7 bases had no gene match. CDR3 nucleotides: TGCGCCAGCAGCCAACGGACAGGTCGCGAGCAGTACTTC. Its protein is CASSQRTGREQYF.

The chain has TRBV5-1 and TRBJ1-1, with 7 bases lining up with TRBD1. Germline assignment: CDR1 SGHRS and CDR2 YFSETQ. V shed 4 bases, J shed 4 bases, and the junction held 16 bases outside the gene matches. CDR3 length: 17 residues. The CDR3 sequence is CASSTRDSGHVSTEAFF. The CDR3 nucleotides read TGCGCCAGCAGCACAAGGGACAGCGGCCACGTTAGCACTGAAGCTTTCTTT.

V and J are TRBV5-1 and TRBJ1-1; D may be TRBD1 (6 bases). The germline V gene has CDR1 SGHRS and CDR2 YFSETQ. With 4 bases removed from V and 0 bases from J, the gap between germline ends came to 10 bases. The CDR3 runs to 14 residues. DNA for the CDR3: TGCGCCAGCAGCCCAGGGGTACTGAACACTGAAGCTTTCTTT. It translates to CASSPGVLNTEAFF.

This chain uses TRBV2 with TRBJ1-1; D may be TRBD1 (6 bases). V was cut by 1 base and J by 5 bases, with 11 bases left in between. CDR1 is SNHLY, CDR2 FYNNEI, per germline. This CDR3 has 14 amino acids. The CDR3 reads CASSEEGEGTEAFF. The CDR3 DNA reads TGTGCCAGCAGTGAAGAGGGGGAGGGGACTGAAGCTTTCTTT. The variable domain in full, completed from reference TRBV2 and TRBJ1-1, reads EPEVTQTPSHQVTQMGQEVILRCVPISNHLYFYWYRQILGQKVEFLVSFYNNEISEKSEIFDDQFSVERPDGSNFTLKIRSTKLEDSAMYFCASSEEGEGTEAFFGQGTRLTVV.

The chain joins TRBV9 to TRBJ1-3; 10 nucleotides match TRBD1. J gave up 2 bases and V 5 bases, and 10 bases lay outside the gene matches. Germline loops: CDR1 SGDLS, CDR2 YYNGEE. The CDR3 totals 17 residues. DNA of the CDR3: TGTGCCAGCAGTTCCCGAGCCGGGACAGGGGCTGGAAACACCATATATTTT. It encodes CASSSRAGTGAGNTIYF.

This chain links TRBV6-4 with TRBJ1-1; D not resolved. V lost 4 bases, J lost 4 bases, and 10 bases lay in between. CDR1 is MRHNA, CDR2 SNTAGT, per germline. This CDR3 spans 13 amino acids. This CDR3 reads CASSVGRGTEAFF. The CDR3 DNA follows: TGTGCCAGCAGTGTGGGTCGGGGCACTGAAGCTTTCTTT.

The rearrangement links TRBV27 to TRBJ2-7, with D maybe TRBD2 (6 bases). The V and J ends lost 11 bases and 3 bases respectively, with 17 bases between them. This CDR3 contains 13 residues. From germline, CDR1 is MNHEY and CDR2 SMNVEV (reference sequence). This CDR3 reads CAAGGYPNYEQYF. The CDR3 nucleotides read TGTGCCGCTGGAGGGTACCCAAACTACGAGCAGTACTTC.

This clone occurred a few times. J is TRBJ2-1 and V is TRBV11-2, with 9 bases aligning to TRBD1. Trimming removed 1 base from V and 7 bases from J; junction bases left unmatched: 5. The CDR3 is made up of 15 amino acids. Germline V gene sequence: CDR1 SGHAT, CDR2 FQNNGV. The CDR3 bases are TGTGCCAGCAGCTTAGGTTACAGGGGGCTGAATGAGCAGTTCTTC. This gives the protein CASSLGYRGLNEQFF.

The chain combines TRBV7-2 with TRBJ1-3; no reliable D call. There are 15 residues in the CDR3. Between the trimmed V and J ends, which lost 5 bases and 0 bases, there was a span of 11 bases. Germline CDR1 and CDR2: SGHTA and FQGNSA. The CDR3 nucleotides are TGTGCCAGCAGCCCCCGGACTGGCTCTGGAAACACCATATATTTT. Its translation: CASSPRTGSGNTIYF. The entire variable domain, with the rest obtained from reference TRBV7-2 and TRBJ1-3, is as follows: GAGVSQSPSNKVTEKGKDVELRCDPISGHTALYWYRQSLGQGLEFLIYFQGNSAPDKSGLPSDRFSAERTGGSVSTLTIQRTQQEDSAVYLCASSPRTGSGNTIYFGEGSWLTVV.

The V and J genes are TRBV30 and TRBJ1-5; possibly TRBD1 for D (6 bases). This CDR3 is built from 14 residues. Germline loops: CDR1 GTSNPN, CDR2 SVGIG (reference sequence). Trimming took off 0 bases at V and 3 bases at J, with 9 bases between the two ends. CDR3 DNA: TGTGCCTGGAGTGTCAGGGGTCTCAATCAGCCCCAGCATTTT. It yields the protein CAWSVRGLNQPQHF.

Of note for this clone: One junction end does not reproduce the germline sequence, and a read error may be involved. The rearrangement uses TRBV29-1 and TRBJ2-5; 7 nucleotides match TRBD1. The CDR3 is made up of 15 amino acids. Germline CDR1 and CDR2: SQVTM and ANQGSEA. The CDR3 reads CSVEGGRGSQETQYF. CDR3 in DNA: TGCAGCGTAGAAGGGGGCAGGGGGTCCCAAGAGACCCAGTACTTC.